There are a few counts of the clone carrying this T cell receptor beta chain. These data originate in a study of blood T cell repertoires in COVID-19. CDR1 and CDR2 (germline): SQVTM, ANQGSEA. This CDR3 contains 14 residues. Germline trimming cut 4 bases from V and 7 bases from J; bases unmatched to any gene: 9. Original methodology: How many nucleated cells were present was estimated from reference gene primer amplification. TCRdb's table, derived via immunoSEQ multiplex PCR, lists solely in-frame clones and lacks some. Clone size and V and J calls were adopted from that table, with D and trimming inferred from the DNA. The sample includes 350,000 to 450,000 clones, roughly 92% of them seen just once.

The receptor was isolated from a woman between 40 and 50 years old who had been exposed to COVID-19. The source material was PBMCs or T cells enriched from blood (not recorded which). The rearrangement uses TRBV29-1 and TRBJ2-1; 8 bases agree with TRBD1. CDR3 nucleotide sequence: TGCAGCGTTGGTAAACCGGGACAGGCGAATGAGCAGTTCTTC. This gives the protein CSVGKPGQANEQFF.